This T cell receptor (beta chain) was sequenced for a study of blood T cells in healthy people across ages. Together with a sample-barcoded 5' primer, a J-beta primer mix was included in a second PCR lasting about 7 to 11 cycles. Every cDNA molecule bore a tag from a template-switch adaptor containing 12 random nucleotides. TCRdb re-derived calls from the 5' RACE reads in MiXCR, one entry per CDR3 protein. The sample gives about 1.6 million distinct CDR3 sequences, roughly 32% of which show up once; about 11% is in the top ten. Whenever a sample was processed, at least 6.5 million PBMCs were isolated. This clonotype was detected only once. Its specificity is unknown. This sequence may be a read error, since a much larger clone differs from it by one base. The conserved final phenylalanine or tryptophan is absent from the CDR3, which likely points to a read error. Study-level findings and limits: A greater number of naive CD4+ cells and higher diversity distinguished long-lived donors from aged donors. Per million T cells, TCR beta diversity dropped roughly linearly as age increased.

The specimen sequenced was blood. The receptor was isolated from a woman between 25 and 40 years old in good health.

The CDR3 sequence: CSVEEFGAGYEQYL. The DNA for the CDR3 is TGCAGCGTTGAAGAATTTGGAGCAGGTTACGAGCAGTACCTC. The chain recombines TRBV29-1 with TRBJ2-4; no clear D. Matching the DNA end better, TRBJ2-7 makes the J call doubtful. CDR3 length: 14 residues. Germline CDR1 SQVTM, CDR2 ANQGSEA.